Listed below are T cell receptor beta chains from one sample, sequenced in a study of T cells in Graves' hyperthyroidism and ophthalmopathy. TCRdb ran MiXCR on the multiplex PCR reads and lists one entry per CDR3 protein. This table has about 410,000 distinct CDR3 sequences, about 14% appearing once. Specimen: blood. The receptors here all came from a young woman with Graves' ophthalmopathy. The CDR3 runs from the conserved cysteine through the conserved F or W. The D gene is left open where the match is weak. The size of a clone is reported for some rows only, either as once, few or many, or as a class for expanded clones.

j_gene,abundance,v_gene,d_gene,CDR3nt,CDR3aa
TRBJ2-7,many,TRBV7-3,-,TGTGCCAGCAGCCCAACAGGAAGCCTGGACGAGCAGTACTTC,CASSPTGSLDEQYF
TRBJ1-5,-,TRBV28,TRBD1,TGTGCCAGCAGTTTGGGGACAGGGTCTCAGCCCCAGCATTTT,CASSLGTGSQPQHF
TRBJ2-3,many,TRBV11-1,TRBD1,TGTGCCAGCAGCTCTGGGACAGGTTCAGGAACAGATACGCAGTATTTT,CASSSGTGSGTDTQYF
TRBJ2-3,-,TRBV20-1,TRBD2,TGCAGTGCTAGAGATCATCCAGCGGGGGTCCGCACGGATACGCAGTATTTT,CSARDHPAGVRTDTQYF
TRBJ2-7,many,TRBV12-3/TRBV12-4,TRBD1,TGTGCCAGCAGTTTAATTGGGCAGGGGGCCTACGAGCAGTACTTC,CASSLIGQGAYEQYF
TRBJ2-7,many,TRBV30,-,TGTGCCTGGACCCCAGACACCGCTAATGAGCAGTACTTC,CAWTPDTANEQYF
TRBJ1-5,many,TRBV7-2,-,TGTGCCAGCAGCTTCCCCAGGGTCTGGAGCAATCAGCCCCAGCATTTT,CASSFPRVWSNQPQHF
TRBJ2-1,many,TRBV29-1,TRBD2,TGCAGCGTTGAAGAGGGCGGGGGAGGTTACAATGAGCAGTTCTTC,CSVEEGGGGYNEQFF
TRBJ2-3,many,TRBV5-1,-,TGCGCCAGCGGACTGACCCAGGGGGATACGCAGTATTTT,CASGLTQGDTQYF
TRBJ2-3,many,TRBV20-1,TRBD2,TGCAGTGCTAGAACTAGCGAGATCACAGATACGCAGTATTTT,CSARTSEITDTQYF
TRBJ2-7,many,TRBV5-6,TRBD1,TGTGCCAGCAGCGACAGGGGGGAGTGGAACGAGCAGTACTTC,CASSDRGEWNEQYF
TRBJ2-7,many,TRBV12-3/TRBV12-4,-,TGTGCCAGCAGTTCTAACGTAGCCTACGAGCAGTACTTC,CASSSNVAYEQYF
TRBJ2-3,few,TRBV10-1,TRBD2,TGCGCCAGCAGTGAGCCCCCGGCTAGCGGGGGGGCCCGAGATACGCAGTATTTT,CASSEPPASGGARDTQYF
TRBJ2-1,many,TRBV6-1,TRBD2,TGTGCCAGCAGGGAGTCGCGGGGGGGAGGGAATGAGCAGTTCTTC,CASRESRGGGNEQFF
TRBJ2-2,few,TRBV2,TRBD1,TGTGCCAGCAGAACGACAGGGGTGAACACCGGGGAGCTGTTTTTT,CASRTTGVNTGELFF